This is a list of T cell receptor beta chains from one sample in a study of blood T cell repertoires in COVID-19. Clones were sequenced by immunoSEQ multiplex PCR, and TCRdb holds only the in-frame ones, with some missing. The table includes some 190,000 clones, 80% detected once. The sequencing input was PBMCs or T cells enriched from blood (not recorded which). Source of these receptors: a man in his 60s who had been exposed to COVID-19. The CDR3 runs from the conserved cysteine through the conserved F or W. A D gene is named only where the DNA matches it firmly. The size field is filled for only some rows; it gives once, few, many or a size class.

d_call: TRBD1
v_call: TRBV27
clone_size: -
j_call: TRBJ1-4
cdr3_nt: TGTGCCAGCACGCAGACAGGGCCTAATGAAAAACTGTTTTTT
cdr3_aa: CASTQTGPNEKLFF

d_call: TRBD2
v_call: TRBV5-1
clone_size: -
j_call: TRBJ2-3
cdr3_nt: TGCGCCAGCAGCGAACGACTAGCGGGAGGGGTAGATACGCAGTATTTT
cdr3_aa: CASSERLAGGVDTQYF

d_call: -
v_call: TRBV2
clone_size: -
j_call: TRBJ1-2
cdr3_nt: TGTGCCAGCTCCTCGCGGCGGGATTCTTATGGCTACACCTTC
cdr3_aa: CASSSRRDSYGYTF

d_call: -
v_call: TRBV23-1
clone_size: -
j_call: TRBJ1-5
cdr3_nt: TGCGCCAGCAGTCGACACAACAGCAATCAGCCCCAGCATTTT
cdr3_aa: CASSRHNSNQPQHF

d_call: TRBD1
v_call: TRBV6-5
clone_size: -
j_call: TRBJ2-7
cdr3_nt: TGTGCCAGCAGTCTCGGGACAGGTCGCCACGAGCAGTACTTC
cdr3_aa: CASSLGTGRHEQYF

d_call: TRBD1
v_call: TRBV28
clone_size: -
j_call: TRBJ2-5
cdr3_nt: TGTGCCAGCAGTTTATGGCAGGGGGCGCGGGAGACCCAGTACTTC
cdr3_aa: CASSLWQGARETQYF

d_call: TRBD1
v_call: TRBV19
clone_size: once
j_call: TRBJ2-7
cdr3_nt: TGTGCCAGTACCGCGGGACAGGGAACCTACGAGCAGTACTTC
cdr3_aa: CASTAGQGTYEQYF

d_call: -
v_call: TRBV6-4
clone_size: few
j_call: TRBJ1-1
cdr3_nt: TGTGCCAGCAGTGTAAGCCTACAGACTGAAGCTTTCTTT
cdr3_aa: CASSVSLQTEAFF

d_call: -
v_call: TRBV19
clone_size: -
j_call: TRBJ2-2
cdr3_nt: TGTGCCAGTAGTATAAGCTCCGGGGAGCTGTTTTTT
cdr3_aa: CASSISSGELFF

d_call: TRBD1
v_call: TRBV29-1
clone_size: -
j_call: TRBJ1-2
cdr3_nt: TGCAGCGTTAACACCGGGACAGGACGTAACTATGGCTACACCTTC
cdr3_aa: CSVNTGTGRNYGYTF

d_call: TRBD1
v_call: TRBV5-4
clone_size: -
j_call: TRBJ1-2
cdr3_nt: TGTGCCAGCAGCCCCGGGACAGGGAACACCTATGGCTACACCTTC
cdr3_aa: CASSPGTGNTYGYTF

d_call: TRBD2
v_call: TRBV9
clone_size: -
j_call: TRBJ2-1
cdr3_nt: TGTGCCAGCAGCGTAGACTGGTCTAGCGGGAGCAATGAGCAGTTCTTC
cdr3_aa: CASSVDWSSGSNEQFF

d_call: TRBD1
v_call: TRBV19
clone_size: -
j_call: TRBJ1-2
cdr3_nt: TGTGCCAGTAGTATAGATCGTCGCAGGGGGGAAAGGGACTATGGCTACACCTTC
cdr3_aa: CASSIDRRRGERDYGYTF

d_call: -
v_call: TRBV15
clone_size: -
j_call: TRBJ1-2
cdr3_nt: TGTGCCACCAGCAGAGATTTAGAAGTAACTGATGGCTACACCTTC
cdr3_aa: CATSRDLEVTDGYTF

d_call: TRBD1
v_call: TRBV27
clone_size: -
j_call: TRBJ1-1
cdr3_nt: TGTGCCAGCAGTTTAATACGGGCGAACAGGGGGCGCAGGGGCACTGAAGCTTTCTTT
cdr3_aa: CASSLIRANRGRRGTEAFF

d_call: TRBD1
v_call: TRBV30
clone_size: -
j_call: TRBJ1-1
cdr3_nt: TGTGCCTGGAGTACAGGGGGGGACACTGAAGCTTTCTTT
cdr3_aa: CAWSTGGDTEAFF